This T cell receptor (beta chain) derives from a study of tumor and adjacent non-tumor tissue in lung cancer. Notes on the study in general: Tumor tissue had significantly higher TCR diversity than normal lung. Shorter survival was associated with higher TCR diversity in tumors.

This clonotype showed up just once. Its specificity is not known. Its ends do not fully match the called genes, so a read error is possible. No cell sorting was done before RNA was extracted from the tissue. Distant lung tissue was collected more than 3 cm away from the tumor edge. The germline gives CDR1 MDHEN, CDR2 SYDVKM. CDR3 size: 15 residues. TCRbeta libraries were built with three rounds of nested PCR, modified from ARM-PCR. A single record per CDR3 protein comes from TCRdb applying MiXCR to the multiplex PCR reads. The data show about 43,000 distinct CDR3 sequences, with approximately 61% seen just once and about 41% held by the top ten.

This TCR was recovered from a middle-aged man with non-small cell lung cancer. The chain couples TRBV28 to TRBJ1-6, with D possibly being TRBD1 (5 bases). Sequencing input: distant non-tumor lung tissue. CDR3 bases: TGTGCCAGCACCACTACGGGGGGTTATAATTCACCCCCCCACTTT. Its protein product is CASTTTGGYNSPPHF.